These 8 T cell receptor beta chains share one sample of origin, sequenced in a study of T cell responses to AZD1222 COVID-19 vaccine. Sequenced by immunoSEQ multiplex PCR; TCRdb stores in-frame clones only, minus some. The table records just over 95,000 clones, roughly 89% of them present only once. The input for sequencing was peripheral blood, taken on day 0 of AZD1222 vaccination. The receptor set was obtained from an adult in good health.

J is TRBJ1-4 and V is TRBV15; D gene unclear. Trimming took off 0 bases at V and 8 bases at J, with 4 bases between the two ends. Germline-derived CDR1 and CDR2 are LNHNV and YYDKDF (reference sequence). The CDR3 is 12 amino acids. CDR3 bases: TGTGCCACCAGCAGAGATCGGGAAAAACTGTTTTTT. This sequence encodes CATSRDREKLFF.

The J gene is TRBJ1-1, the V gene TRBV12-3 or TRBV12-4; D is unclear. The CDR3 contains 13 residues. Deletions cut 2 bases from V and 7 bases from J, with 11 bases between. The CDR3 region is CASSLSGQIEAFF. The CDR3 coding sequence is TGTGCCAGCAGTTTAAGTGGTCAGATTGAAGCTTTCTTT.

This sequence joins TRBV5-1 and TRBJ2-2; TRBD1 agrees at 9 bases. This CDR3 contains 15 residues. V trimming: 7 bases; J trimming: 1 base; junction bases outside the gene matches: 5. Germline-derived CDR1 and CDR2 are SGHRS and YFSETQ. The CDR3 DNA reads as TGCGCCAGCGATCCGGGACAGGGGAACACCGGGGAGCTGTTTTTT. This gives the protein CASDPGQGNTGELFF.

The chain uses TRBV7-9 and TRBJ2-7, with D unclear. V was shortened by 5 bases and J by 7 bases, with 9 bases between the two germline ends. The CDR3 has 11 amino acids. Per germline, CDR1 SEHNR and CDR2 FQNEAQ (reference sequence). This CDR3 reads CASSISGEQYF. The CDR3 region has the DNA TGTGCCAGCAGCATCTCGGGTGAGCAGTACTTC.

The chain joins TRBV4-1 to TRBJ1-2; D is undetermined. V was clipped by 0 bases and J by 5 bases, with 7 bases between them. Germline V gives CDR1 MGHRA, CDR2 YSYEKL. This CDR3 contains 13 residues. The CDR3 nucleotides are TGCGCCAGCAGCCAAGATGGACCTTATGGCTACACCTTC. It translates to CASSQDGPYGYTF.

The chain has TRBV15 and TRBJ1-5, with 11 bases that match TRBD1. CDR3 size: 18 residues. From germline, CDR1 is LNHNV and CDR2 YYDKDF (reference sequence). J lost 2 bases, V lost 0 bases, and 6 bases had no gene match. The CDR3 reads CATSREPGQGVRNQPQHF. CDR3 DNA: TGTGCCACCAGCAGAGAACCGGGACAGGGGGTACGCAATCAGCCCCAGCATTTT.

CDR3 DNA sequence: TGTGCCGCCGGGGTAGGTGAGACCCAGTACTTC. This sequence encodes CAAGVGETQYF. V is TRBV6-5 and J is TRBJ2-5; D might be TRBD2 (5 bases). Germline values: CDR1 MNHEY, CDR2 SVGAGI. This CDR3 contains 11 residues. V was clipped by 11 bases and J by 5 bases, with 12 bases between them.

This clone was seen more than once but under ten times. The gene calls are TRBV6-5 and TRBJ1-2, with D tentatively TRBD1 (5 bases). From germline, CDR1 is MNHEY and CDR2 SVGAGI. Trimming removed 5 bases from V and 6 bases from J, with 7 bases in between. The CDR3 is made up of 11 amino acids. CDR3 region: CASSRGDGYTF. The DNA for the CDR3 is TGTGCCAGCAGTCGAGGGGATGGCTACACCTTC.